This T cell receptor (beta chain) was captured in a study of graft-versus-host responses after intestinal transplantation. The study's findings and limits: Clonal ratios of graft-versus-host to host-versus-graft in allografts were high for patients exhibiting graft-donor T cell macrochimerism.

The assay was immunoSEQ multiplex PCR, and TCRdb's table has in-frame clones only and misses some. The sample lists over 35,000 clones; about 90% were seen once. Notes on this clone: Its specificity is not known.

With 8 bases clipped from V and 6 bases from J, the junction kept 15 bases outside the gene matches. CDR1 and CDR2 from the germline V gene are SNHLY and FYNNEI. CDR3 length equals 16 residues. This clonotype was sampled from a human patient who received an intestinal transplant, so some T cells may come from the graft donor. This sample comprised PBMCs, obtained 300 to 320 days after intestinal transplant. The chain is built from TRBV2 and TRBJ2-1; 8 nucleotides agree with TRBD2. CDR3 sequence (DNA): TGTGCCAGCGAGCGAGTAGCGGGGATGGGTGGCAATGAGCAGTTCTTC. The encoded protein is CASERVAGMGGNEQFF. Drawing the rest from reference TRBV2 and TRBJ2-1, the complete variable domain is EPEVTQTPSHQVTQMGQEVILRCVPISNHLYFYWYRQILGQKVEFLVSFYNNEISEKSEIFDDQFSVERPDGSNFTLKIRSTKLEDSAMYFCASERVAGMGGNEQFFGPGTRLTVL.